The 16 T cell receptor beta chains below were found in one sample sequenced in a study of post-analysis software for immune sequencing data. Overall study results and limits: The five TRBV segments detected at higher frequency in patients than in controls included TRBV5-6, TRBV5-1 and TRBV20-1.

Their specific antigens are unknown. TCR beta cDNA libraries had unique molecular identifiers. TCRdb processed the PCR reads anew with MiXCR; each CDR3 protein has one entry. The profile shows about 800,000 distinct CDR3 sequences, 30% of them singletons. Material for sequencing was blood. The receptors derive from a girl under 18 with multiple sclerosis.

The chain uses TRBV12-3 or TRBV12-4 and TRBJ2-2, with D perhaps TRBD2 (5 bases). The CDR3 extends over 17 amino acids. V dropped 6 bases and J dropped 3 bases, with 20 bases sitting between them. CDR3 DNA: TGTGCCAGCAGGCCCACGGTGGGCATGAGGGACACCGGGGAGCTGTTTTTT. Amino acids: CASRPTVGMRDTGELFF.

V is TRBV12-3 or TRBV12-4 and J is TRBJ2-5, with a possible D match to TRBD2 (6 bases). CDR3 size: 16 residues. V gave up 7 bases and J gave up 1 base, with 19 bases separating them. CDR3 sequence: CASTLGFLATQETQYF. The DNA for the CDR3 is TGTGCCAGCACCTTAGGATTCCTAGCGACCCAAGAGACCCAGTACTTC.

The chain carries TRBV20-1 and TRBJ1-2; D is possibly TRBD1 (6 bases). Trimming took 1 base from V and 2 from J, leaving 14 bases between them. This CDR3 is built from 15 residues. CDR1 and CDR2 from the germline V gene are DFQATT and SNEGSKA (reference sequence). CDR3 sequence: CSARGRGRPNYGYTF. The DNA for the CDR3 is TGCAGTGCTAGAGGGAGGGGGAGACCCAACTATGGCTACACCTTC.

This clonotype appeared a few times. The rearrangement joins TRBV29-1 to TRBJ1-4, with 8 positions matching TRBD1. The V segment lost 7 bases and the J segment 4 bases; nucleotides outside the gene matches: 8. The V gene's germline CDR1 is SQVTM and CDR2 ANQGSEA. CDR3 length: 14 amino acids. For the CDR3, the DNA is TGCAGCGCAAAGCCGGACAGGGTTAATGAAAAACTGTTTTTT. Its translation: CSAKPDRVNEKLFF.

The chain links TRBV20-1 to TRBJ2-7; 8 positions match TRBD2. Germline V lookup: CDR1 DFQATT, CDR2 SNEGSKA (reference sequence). The V gene end was trimmed by 4 bases and the J gene end by 0 bases; junction bases not matched to a gene: 5. This CDR3 spans 14 amino acids. The CDR3 reads CSATLAGPSYEQYF. The CDR3 DNA reads TGCAGTGCTACTCTAGCGGGCCCCTCCTACGAGCAGTACTTC.

The table lists this clonotype with a few counts. The rearrangement joins TRBV24-1 to TRBJ2-3; D may correspond to TRBD1 or TRBD2 (6 bases each). Germline assignment: CDR1 KGHDR and CDR2 SFDVKD. Trimming took 2 bases from V and 1 from J, leaving 15 bases between them. The CDR3 covers 17 residues. The CDR3 is CATSDSHRGPRTDTQYF. The DNA of the CDR3 is TGTGCCACCAGTGATTCACACCGGGGGCCTCGCACAGATACGCAGTATTTT.

J is TRBJ2-3 and V is TRBV12-3 or TRBV12-4; TRBD1 or TRBD2 may be the D gene (5 bases each). V dropped 5 bases and J dropped 14 bases, with 26 bases sitting between them. This CDR3 is built from 15 residues. CDR3 residues: CASSDMTTRGEKLYF. In nucleotides, the CDR3 is TGTGCCAGCAGTGACATGACGACGAGGGGTGAAAAACTGTATTTT.

The genes are TRBV29-1 and TRBJ2-7; weak D call: TRBD2 (6 bases). Germline CDR1 reads SQVTM; CDR2 reads ANQGSEA. CDR3 size: 11 residues. V was trimmed by 1 base and J by 5 bases, leaving 6 bases between them. As DNA, the CDR3 is TGCAGCGTTGAAGGCGGGGACGAGCAGTACTTC. Its protein is CSVEGGDEQYF.

V and J are TRBV5-1 and TRBJ2-2; the D gene could be TRBD1 or TRBD2 (5 bases each). Germline-derived CDR1 and CDR2 are SGHRS and YFSETQ. This CDR3 is built from 17 residues. V was shortened by 0 bases and J by 6 bases, with 18 bases between the two germline ends. CDR3 in amino acids: CASSLAEGRTRAGELFF. The CDR3 DNA reads TGCGCCAGCAGCTTGGCCGAGGGACGGACACGGGCCGGGGAGCTGTTTTTT.

In the case of this clonotype: One end of the junction does not line up with germline, which may come from a read error. The V call is TRBV7-2, the J call TRBJ1-1; 7 bases line up with TRBD1. The CDR3 runs to 14 residues. Germline V gene sequence: CDR1 SGHTA, CDR2 FQGNSA. The CDR3 DNA sequence: TGTGTCAGCAGCTGGAACAGGGGTAACACTGAAGCTTTCTTT. Translation gives CVSSWNRGNTEAFF.

The genes are TRBV27 and TRBJ2-7; TRBD1 might be the D (5 bases). This CDR3 comprises 13 residues. CDR1 and CDR2 (germline): MNHEY, SMNVEV (reference sequence). V shed 7 bases and J shed 2 bases, with 12 bases lying between them. This chain's CDR3 is CASMTASTYEQYF. DNA for the CDR3: TGTGCCAGCATGACAGCATCTACCTACGAGCAGTACTTC.

The chain employs TRBV20-1 and TRBJ2-4; TRBD1 or TRBD2 may be the D gene (6 bases each). This CDR3 is 15 amino acids long. CDR1 is DFQATT and CDR2 is SNEGSKA in the germline V gene (reference sequence). With 6 bases removed from V and 4 bases from J, the gap between germline ends came to 19 bases. CDR3 coding DNA: TGCAGTGCCGGCACCCCCCGGGGGCAAAAAAACATTCAGTACTTC. Its translation: CSAGTPRGQKNIQYF.

The chain combines TRBV12-3 or TRBV12-4 with TRBJ2-1; 10 bases align to TRBD2. The junction had 9 bases not matched to a gene; V was cut back by 1 base and J by 6 bases. The CDR3 runs to 17 residues. The CDR3: CASSLGLAGGLGNEQFF. CDR3 DNA sequence: TGTGCCAGCAGTTTAGGATTAGCGGGAGGCCTTGGCAATGAGCAGTTCTTC.

The chain joins TRBV7-2 to TRBJ2-1; TRBD2 might be the D (6 bases). V lost 5 bases and J 4 bases, leaving 27 bases between the germline ends. Germline loops: CDR1 SGHTA, CDR2 FQGNSA. The CDR3 contains 19 residues. The DNA of the CDR3 is TGTGCCAGCAGCCAATTAGCTGTGTCCGGGAGTGCGTCTTACAATGAGCAGTTCTTC. Amino acids: CASSQLAVSGSASYNEQFF.

This clonotype was recorded a few times. The chain combines TRBV7-2 with TRBJ1-2; TRBD1 matches at 8 bases. The germline V gene encodes CDR1 SGHTA and CDR2 FQGNSA. CDR3 length: 13 residues. V trimming: 2 bases; J trimming: 8 bases; junction bases outside the gene matches: 4. CDR3 protein: CASSLPGGLGYTF. The CDR3 coding sequence is TGTGCCAGCAGCTTACCAGGGGGCTTGGGCTACACCTTC.

This rearrangement joins TRBV29-1 to TRBJ2-7; 12 bases map to TRBD2. CDR3 length equals 13 residues. V dropped 6 bases and J dropped 6; count of bases not matched to a gene: 6. The germline gives CDR1 SQVTM, CDR2 ANQGSEA. The CDR3 region is CSVQLAGGSEQYF. The CDR3 bases are TGCAGCGTGCAACTAGCGGGAGGCTCCGAGCAGTACTTC.